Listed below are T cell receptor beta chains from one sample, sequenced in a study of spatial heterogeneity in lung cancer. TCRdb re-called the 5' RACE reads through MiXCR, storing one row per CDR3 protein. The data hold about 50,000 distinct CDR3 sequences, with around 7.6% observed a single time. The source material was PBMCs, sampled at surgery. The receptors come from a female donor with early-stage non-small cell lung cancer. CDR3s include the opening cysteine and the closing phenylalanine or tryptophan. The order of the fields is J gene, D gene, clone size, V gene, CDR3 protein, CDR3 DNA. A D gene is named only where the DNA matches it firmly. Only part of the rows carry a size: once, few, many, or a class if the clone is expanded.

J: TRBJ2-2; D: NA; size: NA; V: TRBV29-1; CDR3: CSVSGAGTGELFF; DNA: TGCAGCGTTAGCGGAGCAGGCACCGGGGAGCTGTTTTTT
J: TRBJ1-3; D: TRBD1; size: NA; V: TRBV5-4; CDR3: CASSLDPGGKSGNTIYF; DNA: TGTGCCAGCAGCTTGGATCCAGGGGGAAAGTCGGGAAACACCATATATTTT
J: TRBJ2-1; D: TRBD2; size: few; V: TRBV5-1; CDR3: CASSPRTSGGHNEQFF; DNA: TGCGCCAGCAGCCCACGGACTAGCGGGGGCCACAATGAGCAGTTCTTC
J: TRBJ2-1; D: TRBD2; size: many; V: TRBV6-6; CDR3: CASSDGLALSGSFF; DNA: TGTGCCAGCAGTGACGGACTAGCCTTGAGCGGTTCGTTCTTC
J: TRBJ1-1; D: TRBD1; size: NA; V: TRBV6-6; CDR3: CASSRSSGTGVPEAFF; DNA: TGTGCCAGCAGTAGATCATCCGGGACAGGGGTCCCTGAAGCTTTCTTT
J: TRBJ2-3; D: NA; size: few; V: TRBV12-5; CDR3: CASALGDPSTDTQYF; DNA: TGTGCTAGTGCCCTCGGGGACCCTAGCACAGATACGCAGTATTTT
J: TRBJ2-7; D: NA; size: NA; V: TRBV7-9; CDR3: CASSSSRQADYEQYF; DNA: TGTGCCAGCAGCTCTAGCCGACAGGCAGACTACGAGCAGTACTTC
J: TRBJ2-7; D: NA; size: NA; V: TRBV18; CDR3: CASSPAGQPNYEQYF; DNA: TGTGCCAGCTCACCAGCGGGACAGCCTAACTACGAGCAGTACTTC
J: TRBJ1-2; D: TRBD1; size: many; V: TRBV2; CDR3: CASSSGRDRGLSGYTF; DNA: TGTGCCAGCAGCTCCGGCCGGGACAGGGGTCTCAGTGGCTACACCTTC
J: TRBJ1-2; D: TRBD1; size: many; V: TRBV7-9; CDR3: CASRQGASYGYTF; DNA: TGTGCCAGCAGACAGGGGGCTTCCTATGGCTACACCTTC
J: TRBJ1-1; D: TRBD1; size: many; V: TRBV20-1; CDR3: CSAVPGTGFGTEAFF; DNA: TGCAGTGCTGTTCCCGGGACAGGGTTCGGCACTGAAGCTTTCTTT